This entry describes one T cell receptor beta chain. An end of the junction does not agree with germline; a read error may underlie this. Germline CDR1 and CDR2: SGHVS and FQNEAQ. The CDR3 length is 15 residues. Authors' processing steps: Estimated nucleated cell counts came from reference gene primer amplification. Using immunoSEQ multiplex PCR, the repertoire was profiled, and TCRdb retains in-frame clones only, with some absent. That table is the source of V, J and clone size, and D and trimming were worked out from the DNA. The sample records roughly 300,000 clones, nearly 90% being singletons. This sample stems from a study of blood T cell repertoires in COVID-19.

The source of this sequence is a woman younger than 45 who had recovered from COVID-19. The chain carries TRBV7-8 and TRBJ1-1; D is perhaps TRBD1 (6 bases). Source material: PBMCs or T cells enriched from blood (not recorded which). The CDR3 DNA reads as TGTGCCAGCCGCTTGGGGGCTCCCGGGAACACTGAAGCTTTCTTT. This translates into CASRLGAPGNTEAFF. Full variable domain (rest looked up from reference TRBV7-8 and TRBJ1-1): GAGVSQSPRYKVAKRGQDVALRCDPISGHVSLFWYQQALGQGPEFLTYFQNEAQLDKSGLPSDRFFAERPEGSVSTLKIQRTQQEDSAVYLCASRLGAPGNTEAFFGQGTRLTVV.